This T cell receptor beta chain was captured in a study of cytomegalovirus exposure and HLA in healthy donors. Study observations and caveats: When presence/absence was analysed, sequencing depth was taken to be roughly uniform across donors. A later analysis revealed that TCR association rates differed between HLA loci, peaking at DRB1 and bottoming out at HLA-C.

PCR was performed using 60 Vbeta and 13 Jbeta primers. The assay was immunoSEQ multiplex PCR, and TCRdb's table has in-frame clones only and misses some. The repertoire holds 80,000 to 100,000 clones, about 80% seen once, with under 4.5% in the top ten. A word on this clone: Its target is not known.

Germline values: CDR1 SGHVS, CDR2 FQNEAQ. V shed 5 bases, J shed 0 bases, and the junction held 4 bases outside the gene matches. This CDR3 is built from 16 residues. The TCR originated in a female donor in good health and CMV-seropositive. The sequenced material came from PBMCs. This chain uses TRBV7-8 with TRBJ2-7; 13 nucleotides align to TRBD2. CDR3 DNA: TGTGCCAGCAGCCCTGGGACTAGCGGGATCTCCTACGAGCAGTACTTC. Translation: CASSPGTSGISYEQYF. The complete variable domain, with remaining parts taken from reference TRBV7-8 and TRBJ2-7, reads GAGVSQSPRYKVAKRGQDVALRCDPISGHVSLFWYQQALGQGPEFLTYFQNEAQLDKSGLPSDRFFAERPEGSVSTLKIQRTQQEDSAVYLCASSPGTSGISYEQYFGPGTRLTVT.